This passage covers 14 T cell receptor beta chains from one sample sequenced in a study of cytomegalovirus exposure and HLA in healthy donors. This PCR relied on a set of 60 Vbeta primers and 13 Jbeta primers. Sequencing was performed with immunoSEQ multiplex PCR; in TCRdb, only in-frame clones are kept and a portion is missing. Here the sample spans about 86,000 clones, about 76% being singletons. Sequencing was done on a sample of PBMCs. Receptors were obtained from a woman aged 40 to 50 in good health and CMV-seropositive.

V and J are TRBV10-3 and TRBJ2-7; D possibly corresponds to TRBD1 (5 bases). CDR3 length equals 16 residues. Trimming stripped 4 bases from V and 4 bases from J, with 20 bases between. Germline CDR1 and CDR2: ENHRY and SYGVKD. This chain's CDR3 is CAISALSARVGYEQYF. CDR3 DNA: TGTGCCATCAGTGCACTTTCCGCCAGGGTCGGGTACGAGCAGTACTTC.

The CDR3 DNA reads as TGTGCCAGCAGTCTGACAGGGGGCGGATTGGGCAGCAATCAGCCCCAGCATTTT. Translation gives CASSLTGGGLGSNQPQHF. The V and J genes are TRBV28 and TRBJ1-5; 10 positions match TRBD1. The V gene's germline CDR1 is MDHEN and CDR2 SYDVKM. This CDR3 contains 18 residues. The J segment lost 1 base and the V segment lost 5 bases, leaving 11 bases of the junction unmatched.

The chain uses TRBV28 and TRBJ2-7; TRBD2 matches at 14 bases. Germline values: CDR1 MDHEN, CDR2 SYDVKM. The CDR3 length is 14 residues. V lost 10 bases to trimming and J lost 7 bases; unmatched junction nucleotides: 9. The DNA for the CDR3 is TGTGCCACCTACAGAGGACTAGCGGGAGGAGAGCAGTACTTC. It yields the protein CATYRGLAGGEQYF.

The chain joins TRBV30 to TRBJ2-6, with D maybe TRBD1 (5 bases). The V gene's germline CDR1 is GTSNPN and CDR2 SVGIG (reference sequence). This CDR3 has 18 amino acids. Trimming removed 6 bases from V and 0 bases from J, with 21 bases in between. CDR3 in amino acids: CACVVPGLYSSGANVLTF. In DNA form, the CDR3 reads TGTGCCTGTGTCGTCCCAGGGCTCTACTCCTCTGGGGCCAACGTCCTGACTTTC.

The chain couples TRBV15 to TRBJ1-6; weak D call: TRBD1 (5 bases). The CDR3 runs 15 residues. Germline V lookup: CDR1 LNHNV, CDR2 YYDKDF (reference sequence). The germline V and J ends were trimmed by 1 base and 8 bases, with 12 bases remaining between them. The CDR3 DNA sequence: TGTGCCACCAGCAGAGGGGCGCGGGGCGATTCACCCCTCCACTTT. Translating it yields CATSRGARGDSPLHF.

The J gene is TRBJ2-2, the V gene TRBV9; 11 nucleotides line up with TRBD2. Germline CDR1 reads SGDLS; CDR2 reads YYNGEE. The J segment lost 2 bases and the V segment lost 4 bases, leaving 1 base of the junction unmatched. The CDR3 contains 15 residues. The CDR3 here is CASSLAGGNTGELFF. CDR3 bases: TGTGCCAGCAGCCTAGCGGGGGGAAACACCGGGGAGCTGTTTTTT.

This clone was detected only a few times. V gene TRBV19 combines with J gene TRBJ2-7; 8 nucleotides agree with TRBD2. The CDR3 is 15 amino acids. The V segment lost 5 bases and the J segment 3 bases; nucleotides outside the gene matches: 9. Germline V CDR1 and CDR2: LNHDA, SQIVND (reference sequence). The CDR3 reads CASSLGLAPFYEQYF. CDR3 bases: TGTGCCAGTAGTTTAGGACTAGCACCCTTCTACGAGCAGTACTTC.

This clone was detected only a few times. This chain joins TRBV18 and TRBJ1-2; TRBD1 matches 9 bases. Per germline, CDR1 KGHSH and CDR2 LQKENI. The CDR3 has 15 amino acids. The V and J ends lost 3 bases and 4 bases, in that order; junction bases with no gene match: 6. The DNA for the CDR3 is TGTGCCAGCTCACCTCGACAGGGGGGAGTCTATGGCTACACCTTC. Its protein product is CASSPRQGGVYGYTF.

This clone has just a few counts. This chain joins TRBV2 and TRBJ1-2, with D perhaps TRBD1 (6 bases). V was clipped by 8 bases and J by 13 bases, with 14 bases between them. CDR3 length: 10 residues. Germline V gene sequence: CDR1 SNHLY, CDR2 FYNNEI. CDR3 protein: CASFQGSPTF. DNA of the CDR3: TGTGCCAGCTTTCAGGGGTCTCCCACCTTC.

The chain is built from TRBV7-2 and TRBJ2-7, with D possibly matching TRBD1 (6 bases). The CDR3 totals 13 residues. Germline V gene sequence: CDR1 SGHTA, CDR2 FQGNSA. V shed 5 bases and J shed 6 bases, with 14 bases lying between them. This CDR3 reads CASSPPGTPEQYF. CDR3 in DNA: TGTGCCAGCAGCCCTCCCGGGACACCCGAGCAGTACTTC.

This chain links TRBV7-2 with TRBJ1-1; maybe TRBD1 (6 bases). Germline V gene sequence: CDR1 SGHTA, CDR2 FQGNSA. V was trimmed by 2 bases and J by 1 base, leaving 8 bases between them. This CDR3 is built from 14 residues. CDR3 DNA sequence: TGTGCCAGCAGCTTACAGGGGACGAACACTGAAGCTTTCTTT. Translating gives CASSLQGTNTEAFF.

The gene calls are TRBV9 and TRBJ1-1; D is undetermined. The CDR3 covers 14 residues. Trimming shortened V by 0 bases and J by 0 bases, and 6 bases separated the two germline ends. Germline V gene data show CDR1 as SGDLS and CDR2 as YYNGEE. CDR3 coding DNA: TGTGCCAGCAGCGTAGGGCAGATGAACACTGAAGCTTTCTTT. It codes for CASSVGQMNTEAFF.

V is TRBV28 and J is TRBJ1-5; 7 bases match TRBD1. Germline values: CDR1 MDHEN, CDR2 SYDVKM. J lost 4 bases, V lost 2 bases, and 8 bases had no gene match. CDR3 length: 16 residues. CDR3 nucleotide sequence: TGTGCCAGCAGTTTAGGTACGGGACAGCAAAATCAGCCCCAGCATTTT. Protein sequence: CASSLGTGQQNQPQHF.

The chain carries TRBV6-5 and TRBJ2-7; 7 positions match TRBD1. The CDR3 runs to 14 residues. V was pared by 2 bases and J by 2 bases, with 3 bases of the junction left unmatched. CDR1 and CDR2 (germline): MNHEY, SVGAGI. This CDR3 reads CASSYGTDPYEQYF. The CDR3 region has the DNA TGTGCCAGCAGTTACGGGACAGATCCCTACGAGCAGTACTTC.